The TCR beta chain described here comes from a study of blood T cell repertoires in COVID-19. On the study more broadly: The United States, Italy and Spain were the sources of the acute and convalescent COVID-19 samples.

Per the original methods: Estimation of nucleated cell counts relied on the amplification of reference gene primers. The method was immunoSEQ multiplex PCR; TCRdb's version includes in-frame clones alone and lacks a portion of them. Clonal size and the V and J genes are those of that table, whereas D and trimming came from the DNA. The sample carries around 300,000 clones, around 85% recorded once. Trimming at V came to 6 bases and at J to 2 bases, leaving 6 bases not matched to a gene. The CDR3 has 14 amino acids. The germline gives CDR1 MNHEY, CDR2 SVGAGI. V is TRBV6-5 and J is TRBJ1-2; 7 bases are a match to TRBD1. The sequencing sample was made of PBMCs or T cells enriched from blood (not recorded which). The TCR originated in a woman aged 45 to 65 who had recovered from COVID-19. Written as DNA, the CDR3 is TGTGCCAGCAGGAAGACAGGGTGGAACTATGGCTACACCTTC. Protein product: CASRKTGWNYGYTF.